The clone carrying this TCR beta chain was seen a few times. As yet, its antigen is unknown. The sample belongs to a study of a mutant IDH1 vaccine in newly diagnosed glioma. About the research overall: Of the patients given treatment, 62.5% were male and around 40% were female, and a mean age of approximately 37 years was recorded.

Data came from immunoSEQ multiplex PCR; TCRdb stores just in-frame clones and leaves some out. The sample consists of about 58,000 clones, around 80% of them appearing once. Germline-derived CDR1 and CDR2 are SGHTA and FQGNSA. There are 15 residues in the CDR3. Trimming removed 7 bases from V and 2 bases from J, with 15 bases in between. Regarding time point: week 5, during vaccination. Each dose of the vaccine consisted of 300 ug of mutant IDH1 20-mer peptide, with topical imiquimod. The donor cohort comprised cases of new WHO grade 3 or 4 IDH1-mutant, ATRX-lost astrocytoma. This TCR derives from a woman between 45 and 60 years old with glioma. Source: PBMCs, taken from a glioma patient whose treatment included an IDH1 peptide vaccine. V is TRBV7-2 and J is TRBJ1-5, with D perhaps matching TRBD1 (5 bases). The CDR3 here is CASNLRLGGNQPQHF. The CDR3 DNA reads TGTGCCAGCAACCTTAGGTTGGGGGGCAATCAGCCCCAGCATTTT.